Listed here are 24 T cell receptor beta chains from one sample, sequenced in a study of beta chain features in type 1 diabetes. cDNA synthesis used the whole RNA isolate, giving expressed TCRB sequences. Profiled with immunoSEQ multiplex PCR; TCRdb holds only in-frame clones, not every one. Of fewer than 650,000 clones listed, around 16% are singletons. The sequencing sample was made of naive CD4+ T cells from blood. All receptors come from a man aged 18 to 30 in good health.

V and J are TRBV5-4 and TRBJ1-2; D gene uncertain. The CDR3 runs to 14 residues. Trimming shortened V by 1 base and J by 8 bases, and 15 bases separated the two germline ends. CDR1 is SGHNT and CDR2 is YYREEE in the germline V gene (reference sequence). CDR3 sequence: CASSLTGVERGYTF. The CDR3 nucleotides are TGTGCCAGCAGCTTGACCGGGGTCGAAAGGGGCTACACCTTC.

This rearrangement joins TRBV4-2 to TRBJ2-2; perhaps TRBD2 as D (6 bases). CDR3 length: 15 residues. The V end lost 4 bases, the J end lost 4 bases, and 13 bases lay between the germline ends. The V gene's germline CDR1 is LGHNA and CDR2 YNFKEQ. The CDR3: CASSRGAIVTGELFF. The CDR3 coding sequence is TGTGCCAGCAGCCGCGGGGCGATAGTCACCGGGGAGCTGTTTTTT.

The chain has TRBV19 and TRBJ2-5; 7 nucleotides line up with TRBD1. With V trimmed by 2 bases and J by 3 bases, 6 bases remained unmatched. Germline assignment: CDR1 LNHDA and CDR2 SQIVND (reference sequence). This CDR3 is 15 amino acids long. The CDR3 spells CASSISDRHKETQYF. CDR3 bases: TGTGCCAGTAGTATATCGGACAGGCACAAAGAGACCCAGTACTTC.

This clone was observed a few times. This chain uses TRBV5-6 with TRBJ2-5; D is tentatively TRBD1 or TRBD2 (7 bases each). Germline CDR1 reads SGHDT; CDR2 reads YYEEEE. The germline V and J ends were trimmed by 6 bases and 4 bases, with 16 bases remaining between them. The CDR3 has 14 residues. The CDR3 DNA follows: TGTGCCAGCATAATGACAGGGAGGGGAGAGACCCAGTACTTC. Translating it yields CASIMTGRGETQYF.

The chain links TRBV10-3 to TRBJ2-1, with D perhaps matching TRBD1 (6 bases). V was shortened by 0 bases and J by 2 bases, with 11 bases between the two germline ends. Germline CDR1 ENHRY, CDR2 SYGVKD. The CDR3 sequence is 16 residues long. The CDR3 DNA reads TGTGCCATCAGTGAGTCGGCCGGGACACCCTACAATGAGCAGTTCTTC. Residues: CAISESAGTPYNEQFF.

The sample holds a few counts of this clone. This chain joins TRBV7-2 and TRBJ2-1; D not certain. From germline, CDR1 is SGHTA and CDR2 FQGNSA. CDR3 length: 14 residues. V lost 5 bases, J lost 3 bases, and 11 bases lay in between. The CDR3 protein is CASSHESYYNEQFF. The CDR3 DNA is TGTGCCAGCAGCCATGAATCCTACTACAATGAGCAGTTCTTC.

This clone was seen a handful of times. The chain is built from TRBV28 and TRBJ2-4, with TRBD1 as a possible D gene (6 bases). The CDR3 runs 16 residues. V lost 3 bases and J lost 0, with 12 bases in between. The germline CDR1 and CDR2 sequences are MDHEN and SYDVKM. The CDR3 sequence: CASSFGQTLAKNIQYF. Here the CDR3 DNA reads TGTGCCAGCAGTTTTGGACAGACCCTAGCCAAAAACATTCAGTACTTC.

This clone occurred a few times. Here the CDR3 DNA reads TGTGCCAGCATTCAGGTATTCACAGATACGCAGTATTTT. Translated: CASIQVFTDTQYF. This chain joins TRBV28 and TRBJ2-3; no definite D call. The V gene lost 7 bases and the J gene lost 2 bases, with 10 bases spanning the gap. CDR3 length: 13 residues. Germline lookup yields CDR1 MDHEN and CDR2 SYDVKM. Full variable domain (rest looked up from reference TRBV28 and TRBJ2-3): DVKVTQSSRYLVKRTGEKVFLECVQDMDHENMFWYRQDPGLGLRLIYFSYDVKMKEKGDIPEGYSVSREKKERFSLILESASTNQTSMYLCASIQVFTDTQYFGPGTRLTVL.

This clone was detected a few times. This chain joins TRBV25-1 and TRBJ2-7; perhaps TRBD1 as D (6 bases). CDR1 MGHDK and CDR2 SYGVNS come from the germline V gene. V was shortened by 6 bases and J by 4 bases, with 10 bases between the two germline ends. The CDR3 loop spans 12 amino acids. CDR3 protein: CASRQGAYEQYF. CDR3 nucleotides: TGTGCCAGCAGACAGGGAGCGTACGAGCAGTACTTC.

The sample holds a few counts of this clone. This sequence joins TRBV5-1 and TRBJ2-3, with unresolved D. CDR1 is SGHRS and CDR2 is YFSETQ in the germline V gene. Trimming removed 0 bases at V and 2 bases at J, with 7 bases between. The CDR3 sequence is 14 residues long. CDR3 amino acids: CASSLGGHTDTQYF. Here the CDR3 DNA reads TGCGCCAGCAGCTTGGGAGGCCACACAGATACGCAGTATTTT.

This clone showed up just a few times. The chain is built from TRBV7-9 and TRBJ2-7; 12 positions match TRBD2. Germline CDR1 and CDR2: SEHNR and FQNEAQ (reference sequence). Trimming took 3 bases from V and 4 from J; bases not matched to a gene: 1. This CDR3 has 14 amino acids. This CDR3 is CASSLTSGSYEQYF. CDR3 nucleotides: TGTGCCAGCAGCTTGACTAGCGGGAGTTACGAGCAGTACTTC.

There are a few counts of this clone. The chain recombines TRBV15 with TRBJ2-7, with D possibly TRBD2 on 6 matching bases. The V end was cut by 4 bases, the J end by 0 bases, with 13 bases between. The CDR3 totals 15 residues. Germline V gene sequence: CDR1 LNHNV, CDR2 YYDKDF (reference sequence). The CDR3 nucleotides are TGTGCCACCAGCACCCTGACGGGGGTCTCCTACGAGCAGTACTTC. Translating gives CATSTLTGVSYEQYF. Full variable domain (remainder filled in from reference TRBV15 and TRBJ2-7): DAMVIQNPRYQVTQFGKPVTLSCSQTLNHNVMYWYQQKSSQAPKLLFHYYDKDFNNEADTPDNFQSRRPNTSFCFLDIRSPGLGDTAMYLCATSTLTGVSYEQYFGPGTRLTVT.

The V call is TRBV9, the J call TRBJ2-2; TRBD1 agrees at 7 bases. Germline V gives CDR1 SGDLS, CDR2 YYNGEE. The V and J ends lost 1 base and 4 bases, in that order; junction bases with no gene match: 7. The CDR3 spans 16 residues. The CDR3 DNA follows: TGTGCCAGCAGCGTACGGACAGGCGTCGGCACCGGGGAGCTGTTTTTT. As protein: CASSVRTGVGTGELFF.

In its sample, this clone was seen many times. The gene calls are TRBV11-2 and TRBJ2-1, with D possibly being TRBD2 (5 bases). CDR3 size: 14 residues. In germline, CDR1 is SGHAT, CDR2 FQNNGV. V gave up 5 bases and J gave up 8 bases, with 16 bases separating them. Here the CDR3 reads CASSPFAGEHEQFF. The CDR3 coding sequence is TGTGCCAGCAGCCCCTTTGCCGGGGAGCATGAGCAGTTCTTC.

This rearrangement joins TRBV7-2 to TRBJ1-5; 9 nucleotides match TRBD1. Germline lookup yields CDR1 SGHTA and CDR2 FQGNSA. The CDR3 length is 17 residues. Unmatched junction bases numbered 7, after V lost 2 bases and J lost 2 bases. CDR3 amino acids: CASSLPAGTGRNQPQHF. The DNA for the CDR3 is TGTGCCAGCAGCTTACCTGCCGGGACAGGGCGCAATCAGCCCCAGCATTTT.

This clone was recorded a few times. The chain carries TRBV4-2 and TRBJ2-5; 7 bases map to TRBD2. Germline V gives CDR1 LGHNA, CDR2 YNFKEQ. V lost 4 bases, J lost 5 bases, and 10 bases stayed unmatched. The CDR3 has 15 residues. The CDR3 loop reads CASSPPLGGGETQYF. The CDR3, as DNA: TGTGCCAGCAGCCCCCCCCTCGGGGGAGGGGAGACCCAGTACTTC.

J is TRBJ2-5 and V is TRBV4-2; tentatively, D is TRBD1 (5 bases). The CDR3 covers 17 residues. V lost 5 bases and J 0 bases, leaving 19 bases between the germline ends. CDR1 LGHNA and CDR2 YNFKEQ come from the germline V gene. The CDR3 is CASSSVGASKDQETQYF. The DNA for the CDR3 is TGTGCCAGCAGCTCCGTAGGGGCCAGTAAAGACCAAGAGACCCAGTACTTC.

This chain connects TRBV7-7 to TRBJ2-1; 9 bases agree with TRBD1. The CDR3 is made up of 16 amino acids. V lost 5 bases, J lost 7 bases, and 12 bases stayed unmatched. Looked up from germline, CDR1 is SSHAT and CDR2 is FNYEAQ (reference sequence). CDR3 nucleotide sequence: TGTGCCAGCAGCCTGCGGGCAGGACAGGGGATAAATGAGCAGTTCTTC. Its protein is CASSLRAGQGINEQFF. Full variable domain (rest looked up from reference TRBV7-7 and TRBJ2-1): GAGVSQSPRYKVTKRGQDVTLRCDPISSHATLYWYQQALGQGPEFLTYFNYEAQPDKSGLPSDRFSAERPEGSISTLTIQRTEQRDSAMYRCASSLRAGQGINEQFFGPGTRLTVL.

This clone was counted a few times. Other nucleotide sequences from this sample produce the same CDR3. The chain carries TRBV7-2 and TRBJ2-5, with 8 bases identical to TRBD1. This CDR3 has 14 residues. Germline values: CDR1 SGHTA, CDR2 FQGNSA. The V and J ends lost 4 bases and 4 bases, in that order; junction bases with no gene match: 5. The CDR3 reads CASSYRQGRETQYF. CDR3 coding DNA: TGTGCCAGCAGCTACCGACAGGGGAGAGAGACCCAGTACTTC.

This clone turned up a few times. CDR3 in DNA: TGCGCCAGCAGCCCATTCGACAGGGAAAAGCAGTACTTC. Its protein product is CASSPFDREKQYF. The V call is TRBV4-3, the J call TRBJ2-7; 7 nucleotides match TRBD1. This CDR3 spans 13 amino acids. V lost 4 bases, J lost 8 bases, and 8 bases stayed unmatched. Germline CDR1 reads LGHNA; CDR2 reads YSLEER.

The chain employs TRBV7-9 and TRBJ2-1, with TRBD1 matching 8 bases. Per germline, CDR1 SEHNR and CDR2 FQNEAQ (reference sequence). This CDR3 has 13 amino acids. Unmatched junction bases numbered 4, after V lost 5 bases and J lost 7 bases. CDR3 sequence: CASSDRQGNEQFF. In DNA form, the CDR3 reads TGTGCCAGCAGCGACCGACAGGGGAATGAGCAGTTCTTC.

This clone was counted between two and nine times. This sequence joins TRBV5-1 and TRBJ2-3; D uncertain. The CDR3 has 16 amino acids. The germline CDR1 and CDR2 sequences are SGHRS and YFSETQ. The V gene lost 0 bases and the J gene lost 1 base, with 12 bases spanning the gap. The CDR3 DNA is TGCGCCAGCAGCTTGGTTGCCGGATGGGGCACAGATACGCAGTATTTT. Its translation is CASSLVAGWGTDTQYF.

The V and J genes are TRBV6-1 and TRBJ2-1, with a weak D call TRBD2 (5 bases). V was cut by 3 bases and J by 12 bases, with 18 bases left in between. Germline lookup yields CDR1 MNHNS and CDR2 SASEGT. The CDR3 length is 14 residues. DNA for the CDR3: TGTGCCAGCAGTGATCCCCCGTCGGGGTTAGGGCAGTTCTTC. Residues: CASSDPPSGLGQFF.

The rearrangement uses TRBV2 and TRBJ2-5; 9 nucleotides align to TRBD1. Germline-derived CDR1 and CDR2 are SNHLY and FYNNEI. The CDR3 consists of 15 residues. V shed 4 bases and J 5 bases; nucleotides not matched to a gene: 8. The CDR3 DNA follows: TGTGCCAGCAGTGTAGGACAGGGGTATTTTGAGACCCAGTACTTC. Amino acid sequence: CASSVGQGYFETQYF.